This TCR beta chain was found in a study of CXCR3-negative and CXCR3-positive naive CD8 T cells. Via 5' RACE with UMI labels, TRB cDNA libraries were prepared. From the 5' RACE reads, TCRdb lists one entry per CDR3 protein and no DNA. The table for this sample gives over 70,000 distinct CDR3 sequences. Germline V gives CDR1 SGHKS, CDR2 YYEKEE (reference sequence). This CDR3 has 15 residues. In the case of this clonotype: Its antigen is undetermined.

General study results and limits: Both of the naive subsets showed about the same high diversity, but memory CD8+ cells had much less. Fresh PBMCs were used in most assays, and CXCR3 expression partially decreased after cryopreservation. Naive CXCR3-negative cells resembled naive CXCR3-positive cells in TRBV-TRBJ usage; memory cells differed.

CD45RO-CCR7+CD27+CD95- was the phenotype of naive CD8+ T cells. Sequenced material: naive CXCR3- CD8+ T cells from blood. Noted subset: CD45RO-CCR7+CD27+CD95- naive CD8+ T cells lacking CXCR3 (TNR3-). This clonotype was obtained from a human donor in good health. Some clones in this sample may be carry-over from other donors' samples. The gene calls are TRBV5-5 and TRBJ2-5; lacking DNA, the TRBD1 call made by TCRdb goes unchecked. The CDR3 here is CASSLGRGALETQYF. The full variable domain, with the rest looked up from reference TRBV5-5 and TRBJ2-5, is DAGVTQSPTHLIKTRGQQVTLRCSPISGHKSVSWYQQVLGQGPQFIFQYYEKEERGRGNFPDRFSARQFPNYSSELNVNALLLGDSALYLCASSLGRGALETQYFGPGTRLLVL.